The 18 T cell receptor beta chains reported below all come from one sample, sequenced in a study of blood T cell repertoires in COVID-19. Clones were read by immunoSEQ multiplex PCR, and TCRdb kept only the in-frame ones, dropping some. The sample has tens of thousands of clones, about 80% seen once. Sequenced sample: peripheral blood. These receptors originate from a human donor in a cohort sampled during active COVID-19.

This chain uses TRBV19 with TRBJ1-2; D gene uncertain. From germline, CDR1 is LNHDA and CDR2 SQIVND (reference sequence). Trimming took 3 bases from V and 1 from J, leaving 9 bases between them. The CDR3 totals 14 residues. CDR3 in amino acids: CASSIDTGNYGYTF. As DNA, the CDR3 is TGTGCCAGTAGTATCGACACCGGTAACTATGGCTACACCTTC.

This chain uses TRBV5-6 with TRBJ1-1, with TRBD1 matching over 8 bases. The length of the CDR3 is 14 residues. CDR1 is SGHDT and CDR2 is YYEEEE in the germline V gene. V dropped 4 bases and J dropped 1; count of bases not matched to a gene: 3. CDR3 DNA sequence: TGTGCCAGCAGCCCGGGACAGGCGAACACTGAAGCTTTCTTT. Translating gives CASSPGQANTEAFF.

The count of this clone is one. V gene TRBV3-1 (or the pseudogene TRBV3-2) combines with J gene TRBJ1-2; TRBD1 aligns across 11 bases. Germline CDR1 and CDR2: LGHDT and YNNKEL (reference sequence). This CDR3 spans 15 amino acids. The V gene end was trimmed by 1 base and the J gene end by 7 bases; junction bases not matched to a gene: 5. This CDR3 reads CASSQAGQGASGYTF. In DNA, the CDR3 is TGTGCCAGCAGCCAAGCTGGACAGGGGGCGAGTGGCTACACCTTC.

The V call is TRBV5-1, the J call TRBJ2-5; TRBD2 might be the D (5 bases). Germline assignment: CDR1 SGHRS and CDR2 YFSETQ. V was cut by 0 bases and J by 4 bases, with 13 bases left in between. The CDR3 is made up of 15 amino acids. The CDR3 protein is CASSLVGRSGETQYF. CDR3 DNA sequence: TGCGCCAGCAGCTTGGTAGGGAGAAGTGGAGAGACCCAGTACTTC. The full variable domain, rest sourced from reference TRBV5-1 and TRBJ2-5, is KAGVTQTPRYLIKTRGQQVTLSCSPISGHRSVSWYQQTPGQGLQFLFEYFSETQRNKGNFPGRFSGRQFSNSRSEMNVSTLELGDSALYLCASSLVGRSGETQYFGPGTRLLVL.

V usage is TRBV29-1 and J usage is TRBJ2-1, with D tentatively TRBD2 (6 bases). V was clipped by 6 bases and J by 6 bases, with 6 bases between them. Germline CDR1 is SQVTM and CDR2 is ANQGSEA. The CDR3 sequence is 10 residues long. The chain's CDR3 is CSVGGNEQFF. In DNA form, the CDR3 reads TGCAGCGTGGGGGGCAATGAGCAGTTCTTC.

This clone was counted between two and nine times. The chain has TRBV5-1 and TRBJ2-1, with 15 bases aligning to TRBD2. From germline, CDR1 is SGHRS and CDR2 YFSETQ. This CDR3 is 17 amino acids long. The junction had 9 bases not matched to a gene; V was cut back by 5 bases and J by 6 bases. The CDR3 region is CASRLTGLAGGVNEQFF. DNA of the CDR3: TGCGCCAGCAGACTGACGGGACTAGCGGGGGGTGTCAATGAGCAGTTCTTC.

The chain couples TRBV3-1 (or the pseudogene TRBV3-2) to TRBJ2-5; 10 nucleotides agree with TRBD2. Losses at the gene ends were 4 bases for V and 1 base for J; bases not matched to a gene: 9. Per germline, CDR1 LGHDT and CDR2 YNNKEL (reference sequence). This CDR3 spans 17 amino acids. The CDR3 DNA is TGTGCCAGCAGCCTCTCCACTAGCGGGGTTCTCCAAGAGACCCAGTACTTC. Translated, it gives CASSLSTSGVLQETQYF.

The V and J genes are TRBV7-2 and TRBJ2-2, with D maybe TRBD1 (6 bases). Trimming took 1 base from V and 8 from J, leaving 14 bases between them. There are 15 residues in the CDR3. Per the germline V gene, CDR1 is SGHTA and CDR2 is FQGNSA. The CDR3 sequence: CASSLDRAELGELFF. The CDR3 DNA is TGTGCCAGCAGCTTAGACAGGGCGGAGCTGGGGGAGCTGTTTTTT.

This chain joins TRBV5-6 and TRBJ1-4, with D perhaps matching TRBD1 (5 bases). There are 17 residues in the CDR3. Trimming shortened V by 1 base and J by 6 bases, and 19 bases separated the two germline ends. Germline lookup yields CDR1 SGHDT and CDR2 YYEEEE. The CDR3 reads CASSLSGLRGYDEKLFF. In DNA form, the CDR3 reads TGTGCCAGCAGCTTGTCAGGACTTCGGGGGTATGATGAAAAACTGTTTTTT.

The chain has TRBV27 and TRBJ1-5, with 7 nucleotides matching TRBD1. The germline CDR1 and CDR2 sequences are MNHEY and SMNVEV (reference sequence). The trim removed 6 bases at V and 2 bases at J, leaving 4 bases unmatched. The CDR3 is 14 amino acids. For the CDR3, the DNA is TGTGCCAGCAGGCGCCAGGGGGGCAATCAGCCCCAGCATTTT. This translates into CASRRQGGNQPQHF.

The chain has TRBV27 and TRBJ2-1; 11 bases line up with TRBD2. With V trimmed by 3 bases and J by 8 bases, 9 bases remained unmatched. CDR1 MNHEY and CDR2 SMNVEV come from the germline V gene (reference sequence). The length of the CDR3 is 16 residues. The CDR3 protein is CASSFLSSGGTDEQFF. CDR3 DNA: TGTGCCAGCAGTTTCTTGTCTAGCGGGGGGACCGATGAGCAGTTCTTC.

This clone was counted a single time. This sequence joins TRBV9 and TRBJ1-4; 9 bases agree with TRBD1. V shed 3 bases, J shed 7 bases, and the junction held 16 bases outside the gene matches. CDR1 and CDR2 (germline): SGDLS, YYNGEE. The CDR3 sequence is 18 residues long. The CDR3 coding sequence is TGTGCCAGCAGCGCGGCGCCCTCAAACAGGGGGCGTCTTGAAAAACTGTTTTTT. Translation gives CASSAAPSNRGRLEKLFF.

V and J are TRBV5-1 and TRBJ2-2, with a tentative D call TRBD1 (7 bases). Trimming removed 4 bases at V and 4 bases at J, with 17 bases between. The CDR3 is 16 amino acids. The germline V gene has CDR1 SGHRS and CDR2 YFSETQ. The CDR3 DNA reads as TGCGCCAGCAGCCCTCAGGGGGGCGAAGGCACCGGGGAGCTGTTTTTT. Protein sequence: CASSPQGGEGTGELFF.

The table lists this clone with a few counts. The chain employs TRBV29-1 and TRBJ2-6; D possibly corresponds to TRBD2 (6 bases). Per the germline V gene, CDR1 is SQVTM and CDR2 is ANQGSEA. Trimming took off 4 bases at V and 2 bases at J, with 15 bases between the two ends. The CDR3 sequence is 16 residues long. For the CDR3, the DNA is TGCAGCGTTGCCGGCGGGGAAGCCGCTGGGGCCAACGTCCTGACTTTC. It translates to CSVAGGEAAGANVLTF.

V usage is TRBV10-3 and J usage is TRBJ1-2, with 12 nucleotides matching TRBD1. In germline, CDR1 is ENHRY, CDR2 SYGVKD. The J segment lost 4 bases and the V segment lost 1 base, leaving 1 base of the junction unmatched. The CDR3 length is 15 residues. CDR3 loop: CAISEWGQGAYGYTF. Here the CDR3 DNA reads TGTGCCATCAGTGAGTGGGGACAGGGGGCCTATGGCTACACCTTC.

J is TRBJ1-2 and V is TRBV19; D gene uncertain. The CDR3 is made up of 12 amino acids. CDR1 and CDR2 from the germline V gene are LNHDA and SQIVND (reference sequence). V was shortened by 3 bases and J by 8 bases, with 10 bases between the two germline ends. Here the CDR3 reads CASSMAQRGYTF. DNA for the CDR3: TGTGCCAGTAGTATGGCCCAGAGGGGCTACACCTTC.

The chain recombines TRBV7-3 with TRBJ2-2, with a tentative D call TRBD2 (6 bases). The CDR3 has 15 amino acids. V gave up 6 bases and J gave up 2 bases, with 13 bases separating them. CDR1 SGHTA and CDR2 FQGTGA come from the germline V gene. The CDR3 is CASSPMGGNTGELFF. CDR3 coding DNA: TGTGCCAGCAGTCCCATGGGGGGAAACACCGGGGAGCTGTTTTTT.

This clone has just one count. This chain joins TRBV28 and TRBJ1-1; TRBD1 agrees at 7 bases. Germline CDR1 is MDHEN and CDR2 is SYDVKM. V was pared by 5 bases and J by 4 bases, with 10 bases of the junction left unmatched. The CDR3 is 15 residues long. DNA of the CDR3: TGTGCCAGCAGTCCTCGGACAGGACGGGCCACTGAAGCTTTCTTT. Protein product: CASSPRTGRATEAFF.